This T cell receptor (beta chain) is drawn from a study of OX40 agonist ivuxolimab in advanced cancers. Study-wide background: Males comprised 82.7% of the group, whose mean age was approximately 60 years (range 23 to 79). Study-level findings and limits: Clonal expansion was seen in CD4+ and CD8+ blood T cells by week 6 at 0.1 to 3.0 mg/kg.

V lost 5 bases and J lost 5, with 21 bases in between. The germline CDR1 and CDR2 sequences are MDHEN and SYDVKM. The CDR3 is 16 residues long. Profiled with immunoSEQ multiplex PCR; TCRdb holds only in-frame clones, not every one. Among about 61,000 clones listed, about 92% were seen once. Comments on this clone: Its antigen is as yet unknown.

The sample here was CD4+ or CD8+ T cells sorted from blood, taken in a trial of the OX40 agonist ivuxolimab. The chain recombines TRBV28 with TRBJ1-2; D unclear. This receptor was identified in an adult with an advanced solid tumor such as melanoma, head and neck, liver or kidney cancer. The CDR3 sequence is CASSPHPSKGAYGYTF. Here the CDR3 DNA reads TGTGCCAGCAGTCCCCATCCCTCGAAAGGAGCGTATGGCTACACCTTC.